A single sample gave rise to the 3 T cell receptor beta chains below, sequenced in a study of blood T cell repertoires in COVID-19. This table comes from immunoSEQ multiplex PCR, and its TCRdb copy is limited to in-frame clones, with some not included. The table lists around 110,000 clones, about 79% of them singletons. Sequencing was performed on peripheral blood. The receptors were gathered from a woman aged 70-85 years with acute or convalescent COVID-19.

The chain has TRBV11-1 and TRBJ2-2; 8 bases line up with TRBD1. J lost 1 base, V lost 4 bases, and 5 bases had no gene match. CDR3 length: 16 residues. Germline V gene sequence: CDR1 SGHAT, CDR2 FQDESV (reference sequence). CDR3 residues: CASSSGQGRNTGELFF. In DNA, the CDR3 is TGTGCCAGCAGCTCAGGACAGGGAAGGAACACCGGGGAGCTGTTTTTT.

V gene TRBV14 combines with J gene TRBJ1-1; no clear D gene. The germline V gene has CDR1 SGHDN and CDR2 FVKESK. Trimming left V 7 bases short and J 0 bases short, with 9 bases between. The CDR3 extends over 13 amino acids. The CDR3 spells CASTGYMNTEAFF. The CDR3 region has the DNA TGTGCCAGCACGGGGTACATGAACACTGAAGCTTTCTTT.

This clone has a single count. V is TRBV11-3 and J is TRBJ2-5; TRBD2 aligns across 8 bases. Per the germline V gene, CDR1 is SGHNT and CDR2 is YENEEA. This CDR3 comprises 16 residues. The V gene end was trimmed by 3 bases and the J gene end by 0 bases; junction bases not matched to a gene: 6. CDR3 amino acids: CASSFAGGRNQETQYF. The DNA of the CDR3 is TGTGCCAGCAGCTTCGCGGGAGGCAGGAACCAAGAGACCCAGTACTTC.